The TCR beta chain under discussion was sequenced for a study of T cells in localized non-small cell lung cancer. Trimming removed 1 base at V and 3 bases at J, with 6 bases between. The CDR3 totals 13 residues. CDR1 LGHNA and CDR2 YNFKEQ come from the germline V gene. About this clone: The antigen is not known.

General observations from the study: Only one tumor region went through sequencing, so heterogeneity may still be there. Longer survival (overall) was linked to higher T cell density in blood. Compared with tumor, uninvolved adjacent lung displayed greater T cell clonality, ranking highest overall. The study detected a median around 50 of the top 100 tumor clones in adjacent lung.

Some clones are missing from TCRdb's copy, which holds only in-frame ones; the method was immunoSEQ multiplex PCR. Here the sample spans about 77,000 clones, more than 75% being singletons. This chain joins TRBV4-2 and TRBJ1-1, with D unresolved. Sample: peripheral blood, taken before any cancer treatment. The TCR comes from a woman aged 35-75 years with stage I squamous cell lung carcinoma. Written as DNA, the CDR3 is TGTGCCAGCAGCCAAGCGGGTCACACTGAAGCTTTCTTT. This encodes CASSQAGHTEAFF.